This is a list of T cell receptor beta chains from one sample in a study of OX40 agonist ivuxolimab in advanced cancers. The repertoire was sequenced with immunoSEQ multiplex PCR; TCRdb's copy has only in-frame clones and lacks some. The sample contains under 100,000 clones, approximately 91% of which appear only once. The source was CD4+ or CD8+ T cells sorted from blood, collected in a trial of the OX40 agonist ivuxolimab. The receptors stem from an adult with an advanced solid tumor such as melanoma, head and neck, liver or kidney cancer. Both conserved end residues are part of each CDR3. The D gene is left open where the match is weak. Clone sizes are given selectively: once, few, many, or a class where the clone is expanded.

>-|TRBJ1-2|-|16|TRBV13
TGTGCCAGCAGCTTAAAGTATGTGGAATTTAACTATGGCTACACCTTC
CASSLKYVEFNYGYTF
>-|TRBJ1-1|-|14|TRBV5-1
TGCGCCAGCAGCTTGTGGGGTGGGAACACTGAAGCTTTCTTT
CASSLWGGNTEAFF
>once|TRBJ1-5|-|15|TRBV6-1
TGTGCCAGCAGTGATTACCGAGGATTAAATCAGCCCCAGCATTTT
CASSDYRGLNQPQHF
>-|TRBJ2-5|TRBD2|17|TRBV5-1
TGCGCCAGCAGCATTCGGCCTCGCGGGGGGCGGGGGGAGACCCAGTACTTC
CASSIRPRGGRGETQYF
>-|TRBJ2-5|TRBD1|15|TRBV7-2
TGTGCCAGCAGCTTAGGGGACAGGGCCCAAGAGACCCAGTACTTC
CASSLGDRAQETQYF
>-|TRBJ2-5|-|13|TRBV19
TGTGCCAGTAATGGGGACCCCGGGGAGACCCAGTACTTC
CASNGDPGETQYF
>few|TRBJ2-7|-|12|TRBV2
TGTGCCAGTGACACGGGCCTTTACGAGCAGTACTTC
CASDTGLYEQYF
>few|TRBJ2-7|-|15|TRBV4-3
TGCGCCCTCCCAATCGGCAGAAGGAGGTCCTACGAGCAGTACTTC
CALPIGRRRSYEQYF
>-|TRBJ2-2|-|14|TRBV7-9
TGTGCCAGCAGCACTGGGACTGCAACCGGGGAGCTGTTTTTT
CASSTGTATGELFF
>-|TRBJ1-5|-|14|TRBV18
TGTGCCAGCTCACAGGACTTTAGCAATCAGCCCCAGCATTTT
CASSQDFSNQPQHF
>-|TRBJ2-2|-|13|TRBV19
TGTGCCAGTAGTATGGGGGCCACCGGGGAGCTGTTTTTT
CASSMGATGELFF
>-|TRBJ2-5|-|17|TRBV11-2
TGTGCCAGCAGCTTTTTTTCTCGGAGGGCCTCGGGGGAGACCCAGTACTTC
CASSFFSRRASGETQYF
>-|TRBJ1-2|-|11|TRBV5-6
TGTGCCAGCAGCCTAAATAGTGGCTACACCTTC
CASSLNSGYTF
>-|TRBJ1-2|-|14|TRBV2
TGTGCCAGCAGTTTACAGCCATCGGAGTATGGCTACACCTTC
CASSLQPSEYGYTF